These T cell receptor beta chains were read from a single sample in a study of blood T cell repertoires in COVID-19. The assay was immunoSEQ multiplex PCR, and TCRdb's table has in-frame clones only and misses some. The sample lists almost 250,000 clones, approximately 90% occurring once. Sequencing used PBMCs or T cells enriched from blood (not recorded which). The receptors come from a woman aged 25 to 39 who had recovered from COVID-19. Both conserved end residues are part of each CDR3. The D gene is left open where the match is weak. Size tells how often a clone was seen (once, few, many) or the class of an expanded clone, and some rows leave it out.

D	size	V	J	CDR3	DNA
-	-	TRBV4-3	TRBJ1-2	CASSLGRGANYGYTF	TGCGCCAGCAGCCTGGGACGGGGGGCTAACTATGGCTACACCTTC
TRBD1	-	TRBV5-1	TRBJ1-5	CASSLTGGPHSNQPQHF	TGCGCCAGCAGCTTGACAGGGGGGCCGCATAGCAATCAGCCCCAGCATTTT
-	-	TRBV11-2	TRBJ2-2	CASSYNTFPNTGELFF	TGTGCCAGCAGCTACAACACCTTTCCGAACACCGGGGAGCTGTTTTTT
-	-	TRBV28	TRBJ1-1	CASSLAGEFAEAFF	TGTGCCAGCAGTTTAGCGGGGGAGTTCGCTGAAGCTTTCTTT
-	-	TRBV2	TRBJ1-5	CASSALNSNQPQHF	TGTGCCAGCAGTGCACTGAATAGCAATCAGCCCCAGCATTTT
TRBD2	many	TRBV6-2/TRBV6-3	TRBJ2-7	CASSASGRAEQYF	TGTGCCAGCAGTGCTAGCGGGAGGGCCGAGCAGTACTTC
TRBD1	-	TRBV19	TRBJ2-2	CACNRGDYTGELFF	TGTGCCTGCAACAGGGGGGATTACACCGGGGAGCTGTTTTTT
TRBD2	-	TRBV19	TRBJ2-1	CASSILSGRSQGEQFF	TGTGCCAGTAGTATTTTGAGCGGGAGGTCCCAGGGGGAGCAGTTCTTC
TRBD1	once	TRBV9	TRBJ2-3	CASSVEGQTDTQYF	TGTGCCAGCAGCGTAGAGGGACAGACAGATACGCAGTATTTT
-	once	TRBV10-3	TRBJ1-1	CAISLTGNTEAFF	TGTGCCATCAGTTTGACAGGGAACACTGAAGCTTTCTTT
TRBD1	-	TRBV3-1/TRBV3-2	TRBJ1-5	CASSQNRAGGQPQHF	TGTGCCAGCAGCCAAAACCGCGCAGGGGGTCAGCCCCAGCATTTT
TRBD2	-	TRBV28	TRBJ2-5	CASSLSGTSAETQYF	TGTGCCAGCAGTTTATCGGGGACTAGCGCGGAGACCCAGTACTTC
TRBD1	-	TRBV11-2	TRBJ1-2	CASSLGGQGLDGYTF	TGTGCCAGCAGCTTAGGGGGACAGGGATTGGATGGCTACACCTTC
TRBD1	-	TRBV28	TRBJ1-4	CASSLWDRVAQEKLFF	TGTGCCAGCAGTTTGTGGGACAGGGTGGCTCAGGAAAAACTGTTTTTT
TRBD1	-	TRBV9	TRBJ2-5	CASSVRDRGYQETQYF	TGTGCCAGCAGCGTCCGGGACAGGGGGTACCAAGAGACCCAGTACTTC
-	-	TRBV9	TRBJ1-2	CASSVATGNHYGYTF	TGTGCCAGCAGCGTAGCTACAGGGAATCACTATGGCTACACCTTC
-	once	TRBV27	TRBJ1-5	CASTPRWVGVNQPQHF	TGTGCCAGCACTCCCAGGTGGGTGGGTGTCAATCAGCCCCAGCATTTT
-	-	TRBV24-1	TRBJ2-3	CATSGPRQGGIDTQYF	TGTGCCACCAGCGGCCCCCGGCAGGGGGGTATAGATACGCAGTATTTT
-	once	TRBV4-3	TRBJ2-7	CASSHNLLGFVEQYF	TGCGCCAGCAGCCACAACTTACTAGGGTTCGTCGAGCAGTACTTC
-	-	TRBV3-1/TRBV3-2	TRBJ1-2	CASSQGGRGWHGYTF	TGTGCCAGCAGCCAAGGGGGGAGGGGCTGGCATGGCTACACCTTC
TRBD2	-	TRBV15	TRBJ2-3	CATSRAGSGRGTDTQYF	TGTGCCACCAGCAGAGCGGGAAGCGGGAGAGGGACAGATACGCAGTATTTT
TRBD1	-	TRBV18	TRBJ1-3	CASSPIPQTGATIVGNTIYF	TGTGCCAGCTCACCTATACCCCAGACAGGGGCGACTATAGTTGGAAACACCATATATTTT
-	once	TRBV24-1	TRBJ2-7	CATSDRGNRYEQYF	TGTGCCACCAGTGATCGGGGGAATCGCTACGAGCAGTACTTC
TRBD1	-	TRBV27	TRBJ1-6	CASSNGGTGLSSPLHF	TGTGCCAGCAGTAACGGGGGGACAGGGTTATCTTCACCCCTCCACTTT
TRBD1	few	TRBV7-6	TRBJ2-6	CASSLVGTAHSFLSGANVLTF	TGTGCCAGCAGCTTAGTGGGGACAGCTCACTCCTTCCTCTCTGGGGCCAACGTCCTGACTTTC
-	-	TRBV20-1	TRBJ2-7	CSARNTYEQYF	TGCAGTGCTAGAAATACCTACGAGCAGTACTTC
TRBD1	-	TRBV19	TRBJ1-2	CASSIRGGLYGYTF	TGTGCCAGTAGTATAAGAGGGGGCTTATATGGCTACACCTTC
TRBD2	-	TRBV30	TRBJ2-5	CAWSGASGYQETQYF	TGTGCCTGGAGTGGGGCTAGCGGTTACCAAGAGACCCAGTACTTC
-	-	TRBV4-1	TRBJ2-3	CASSQDYLGGADTQYF	TGCGCCAGCAGCCAAGATTACCTAGGGGGGGCAGATACGCAGTATTTT
-	-	TRBV29-1	TRBJ2-1	CSVGGNRYNEQFF	TGCAGCGTCGGAGGGAACCGCTACAATGAGCAGTTCTTC
TRBD1	-	TRBV7-2	TRBJ2-4	CASSLKAGGASKNIQYF	TGTGCCAGCAGCTTAAAGGCAGGGGGCGCGTCCAAAAACATTCAGTACTTC
TRBD1	-	TRBV10-3	TRBJ1-6	CAISERTGDYNSPLHF	TGTGCCATCAGTGAGCGGACAGGGGATTATAATTCACCCCTCCACTTT
TRBD1	-	TRBV20-1	TRBJ1-4	CSASGTGTGDEKLFF	TGCAGTGCTAGTGGAACCGGGACAGGGGACGAAAAACTGTTTTTT
-	-	TRBV28	TRBJ2-1	CASSRSAGVGNEQFF	TGTGCCAGCAGTAGGTCGGCAGGGGTTGGCAATGAGCAGTTCTTC
TRBD2	-	TRBV29-1	TRBJ2-1	CSVRSLAGDVNEQFF	TGCAGCGTTAGGTCACTCGCGGGAGACGTCAATGAGCAGTTCTTC
-	-	TRBV30	TRBJ1-4	CAWSPFGGGKLFF	TGTGCCTGGAGCCCTTTTGGCGGGGGAAAACTGTTTTTT
-	-	TRBV6-5	TRBJ1-5	CASTHSTGPHQPQHF	TGTGCCAGCACCCACTCCACAGGGCCGCATCAGCCCCAGCATTTT
-	-	TRBV12-3/TRBV12-4	TRBJ2-1	CASSFRDEQFF	TGTGCCAGCAGTTTTAGAGATGAGCAGTTCTTC
-	-	TRBV2	TRBJ1-2	CASSEGRSYTF	TGTGCCAGCAGTGAAGGCAGGAGCTACACCTTC
-	-	TRBV9	TRBJ2-1	CASSVGWADNEQFF	TGTGCCAGCAGCGTTGGGTGGGCCGACAATGAGCAGTTCTTC
TRBD2	-	TRBV4-3	TRBJ2-3	CASSLAGTSSTDTQYF	TGCGCCAGCAGTCTAGCGGGGACCTCTAGCACAGATACGCAGTATTTT
TRBD1	-	TRBV5-1	TRBJ1-6	CASSPRQGSDSPLHF	TGCGCCAGCAGCCCAAGACAGGGTAGTGATTCACCCCTCCACTTT
-	many	TRBV28	TRBJ1-2	CASRSGENYGYTF	TGTGCCAGCAGATCAGGGGAGAACTATGGCTACACCTTC
-	-	TRBV27	TRBJ2-7	CASSPGRGTYEQYF	TGTGCCAGCAGTCCGGGTCGGGGTACCTACGAGCAGTACTTC
TRBD1	-	TRBV24-1	TRBJ2-1	CATSGSWGQSNYNEQFF	TGTGCCACCAGTGGTTCTTGGGGACAGTCGAATTACAATGAGCAGTTCTTC
-	-	TRBV30	TRBJ1-1	CAWTLGEGFEAFF	TGTGCCTGGACCCTGGGGGAGGGGTTTGAAGCTTTCTTT